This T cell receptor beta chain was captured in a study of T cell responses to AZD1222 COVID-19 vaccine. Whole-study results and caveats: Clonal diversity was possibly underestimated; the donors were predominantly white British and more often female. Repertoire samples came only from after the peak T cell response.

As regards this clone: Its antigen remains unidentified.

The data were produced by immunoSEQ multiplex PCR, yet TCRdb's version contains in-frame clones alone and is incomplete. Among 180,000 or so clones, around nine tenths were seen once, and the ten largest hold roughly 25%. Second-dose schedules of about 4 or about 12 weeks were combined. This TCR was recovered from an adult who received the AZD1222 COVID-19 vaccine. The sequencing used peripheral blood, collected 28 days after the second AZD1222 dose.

The CDR3 nucleotides are TGTGCCAGCAGCTTTGGGGATTCACCCCTCCACTTT. It specifies CASSFGDSPLHF. The chain has TRBV7-8 and TRBJ1-6, with D unclear. This CDR3 is built from 12 residues. The germline V and J ends were trimmed by 3 bases and 8 bases, with 5 bases remaining between them. Germline assignment: CDR1 SGHVS and CDR2 FQNEAQ.